This entry lists 31 T cell receptor beta chains sequenced from one sample in a study of identical twins. Via MiXCR, TCRdb re-called the 5' RACE reads, giving one row per CDR3 protein. The table lists 690,000 or so distinct CDR3 sequences, over 5% of them singletons, with approximately 1.6% in the top ten. What was sequenced was naive T cells sorted from blood. These receptors were collected from a man between 18 and 29 years old in good health.

This clonotype showed up many times. V gene TRBV24-1 combines with J gene TRBJ1-4, with a possible D match to TRBD1 (5 bases). The CDR3 contains 14 residues. Germline V gives CDR1 KGHDR, CDR2 SFDVKD. V shed 7 bases and J shed 6 bases, with 14 bases lying between them. The CDR3 DNA follows: TGTGCCACCAGCCAAGGGGTCCTGGATGAAAAACTGTTTTTT. It codes for CATSQGVLDEKLFF.

DNA for the CDR3: TGTGCCAGCAGTTTTTCCCAACTTCAAGAGACCCAGTACTTC. It yields the protein CASSFSQLQETQYF. J is TRBJ2-5 and V is TRBV27; D uncertain. The CDR3 extends over 14 amino acids. Germline V CDR1 and CDR2: MNHEY, SMNVEV (reference sequence). V lost 3 bases and J 2 bases, leaving 10 bases between the germline ends.

The rearrangement joins TRBV10-3 to TRBJ1-3; possibly TRBD1 for D (5 bases). Germline loops: CDR1 ENHRY, CDR2 SYGVKD. The CDR3 is 14 residues long. V was clipped by 2 bases and J by 4 bases, with 9 bases between them. CDR3 residues: CAISEAGLGNTIYF. In DNA, the CDR3 is TGTGCCATCAGTGAGGCAGGGCTCGGAAACACCATATATTTT.

This clonotype has ten or more counts. The rearrangement joins TRBV20-1 to TRBJ2-3; the match to TRBD2 covers 10 bases. The CDR3 is 17 residues long. Germline V gene lookup returns CDR1 DFQATT and CDR2 SNEGSKA (reference sequence). V was pared by 3 bases and J by 2 bases, with 11 bases of the junction left unmatched. CDR3 nucleotides: TGCAGTGCTAGCCTATATAGCGGGAGGCGGGTCACAGATACGCAGTATTTT. It codes for CSASLYSGRRVTDTQYF.

The V gene is TRBV7-9, the J gene TRBJ1-5; no definite D call. The germline V gene has CDR1 SEHNR and CDR2 FQNEAQ (reference sequence). Deletions cut 7 bases from V and 7 bases from J, with 14 bases between. The length of the CDR3 is 13 residues. CDR3 region: CASTPGPNQPQHF. The CDR3 DNA sequence: TGTGCCAGCACCCCAGGACCCAACCAGCCCCAGCATTTT. Based on the CDR3 plus reference TRBV7-9 and TRBJ1-5, the full variable domain is DTGVSQNPRHKITKRGQNVTFRCDPISEHNRLYWYRQTLGQGPEFLTYFQNEAQLEKSRLLSDRFSAERPKGSFSTLEIQRTEQGDSAMYLCASTPGPNQPQHFGDGTRLSIL.

In its sample, this clonotype was seen many times. The chain recombines TRBV4-1 with TRBJ2-1; unclear D gene. CDR3 size: 14 residues. V gave up 5 bases and J gave up 4 bases, with 12 bases separating them. The germline gives CDR1 MGHRA, CDR2 YSYEKL. The CDR3 DNA reads TGCGCCAGCAGCGAGTGGAACCGGTACAATGAGCAGTTCTTC. This sequence encodes CASSEWNRYNEQFF.

This chain joins TRBV19 and TRBJ1-1, with a tentative D call TRBD1 (5 bases). V lost 1 base and J 1 base, leaving 10 bases between the germline ends. The CDR3 extends over 15 amino acids. CDR1 LNHDA and CDR2 SQIVND come from the germline V gene (reference sequence). CDR3 amino acids: CASSIALGTNTEAFF. CDR3 bases: TGTGCCAGTAGTATAGCCCTGGGGACGAACACTGAAGCTTTCTTT.

This clonotype occurred many times. V usage is TRBV5-1 and J usage is TRBJ2-7; D is undetermined. In germline, CDR1 is SGHRS, CDR2 YFSETQ. Trimming cost V 0 bases and J 2 bases, with 9 bases left between them. The CDR3 length is 14 residues. CDR3 protein: CASSLAIHAYEQYF. In DNA, the CDR3 is TGCGCCAGCAGCTTGGCCATCCATGCCTACGAGCAGTACTTC.

This rearrangement joins TRBV6-1 to TRBJ1-2; the match to TRBD1 covers 10 bases. This CDR3 has 14 residues. V dropped 5 bases and J dropped 8; count of bases not matched to a gene: 8. CDR1 MNHNS and CDR2 SASEGT come from the germline V gene. CDR3 coding DNA: TGTGCCAGCAGTCCCGGGACAGGGGCCTCCGGCTACACCTTC. The encoded protein is CASSPGTGASGYTF.

This clonotype showed up many times. V gene TRBV6-5 combines with J gene TRBJ2-3, with D possibly TRBD1 on 6 matching bases. The V end was cut by 2 bases, the J end by 7 bases, with 13 bases between. The CDR3 consists of 14 residues. From germline, CDR1 is MNHEY and CDR2 SVGAGI. As DNA, the CDR3 is TGTGCCAGCAGTTACGGGGGCCAGCCCAATACGCAGTATTTT. Protein sequence: CASSYGGQPNTQYF.

This clonotype was seen at least ten times. The chain joins TRBV12-3 or TRBV12-4 to TRBJ1-5, with no clear D. CDR3 size: 14 residues. Between the trimmed V and J ends, which lost 5 bases and 6 bases, there was a span of 14 bases. CDR3 amino acids: CASSPSIRGQPQHF. The CDR3 nucleotides read TGTGCCAGCAGTCCTAGTATACGAGGTCAGCCCCAGCATTTT.

The chain recombines TRBV5-5 with TRBJ2-5, with D perhaps assigned TRBD1 or TRBD2 (5 bases each). V lost 0 bases to trimming and J lost 0 bases, with 12 bases between them. CDR1 is SGHKS and CDR2 is YYEKEE in the germline V gene (reference sequence). The CDR3 is 16 amino acids. CDR3 bases: TGTGCCAGCAGCTTGGAGGGACGCACGTACCAAGAGACCCAGTACTTC. It codes for CASSLEGRTYQETQYF. Using reference TRBV5-5 and TRBJ2-5 for the parts outside the CDR3, the full variable domain is DAGVTQSPTHLIKTRGQQVTLRCSPISGHKSVSWYQQVLGQGPQFIFQYYEKEERGRGNFPDRFSARQFPNYSSELNVNALLLGDSALYLCASSLEGRTYQETQYFGPGTRLLVL.

In its sample, this clonotype was seen a few times. The chain recombines TRBV7-9 with TRBJ2-1, with 11 positions matching TRBD2. The CDR3 runs 15 residues. The V gene's germline CDR1 is SEHNR and CDR2 FQNEAQ (reference sequence). V gave up 6 bases and J gave up 5 bases; unmatched junction bases: 6. CDR3 region: CASRVGLAENNEQFF. In DNA, the CDR3 is TGTGCCAGCAGGGTGGGACTAGCGGAGAACAATGAGCAGTTCTTC.

This clonotype was counted ten times or more. The CDR3 here is CASSLVLAGMLAGGDNEQFF. The CDR3 coding sequence is TGTGCCAGCAGCTTAGTCTTGGCAGGGATGCTAGCGGGAGGGGACAATGAGCAGTTCTTC. The genes are TRBV7-6 and TRBJ2-1; 12 positions agree with TRBD2. CDR1 and CDR2 (germline): SGHVS, FNYEAQ. V dropped 1 base and J dropped 5; count of bases not matched to a gene: 15. The CDR3 has 20 amino acids.

This clonotype was found many times. The V and J genes are TRBV29-1 and TRBJ2-3, with D perhaps TRBD2 (5 bases). This CDR3 region has 14 residues. Germline assignment: CDR1 SQVTM and CDR2 ANQGSEA. Trimming removed 7 bases from V and 2 bases from J, with 16 bases in between. The CDR3: CSAPAGGLTDTQYF. The CDR3 DNA reads as TGCAGCGCCCCGGCAGGAGGCCTCACAGATACGCAGTATTTT.

This clonotype came up many times. This chain joins TRBV29-1 and TRBJ2-5, with D maybe TRBD2 (5 bases). Per germline, CDR1 SQVTM and CDR2 ANQGSEA. Trimming cost V 0 bases and J 7 bases, with 15 bases left between them. The CDR3 has 14 amino acids. CDR3 residues: CSVEEELQAGTQYF. In DNA, the CDR3 is TGCAGCGTTGAAGAAGAGCTGCAGGCGGGGACCCAGTACTTC. Full variable domain (rest looked up from reference TRBV29-1 and TRBJ2-5): SAVISQKPSRDICQRGTSLTIQCQVDSQVTMMFWYRQQPGQSLTLIATANQGSEATYESGFVIDKFPISRPNLTFSTLTVSNMSPEDSSIYLCSVEEELQAGTQYFGPGTRLLVL.

The sample holds a few counts of this clonotype. The rearrangement joins TRBV3-1 to TRBJ2-5; 10 positions match TRBD2. J gave up 7 bases and V 4 bases, and 9 bases lay outside the gene matches. In germline, CDR1 is LGHDT, CDR2 YNNKEL (reference sequence). This CDR3 is 15 amino acids long. As DNA, the CDR3 is TGTGCCAGCAGCCCGGGGCTAGCGGGAGTACGGACCCAGTACTTC. Amino acids: CASSPGLAGVRTQYF.

This clonotype was recorded a few times. The chain has TRBV10-1 and TRBJ2-3, with 9 nucleotides matching TRBD2. The CDR3 is made up of 16 amino acids. Germline values: CDR1 WNHNN, CDR2 SYGVQD (reference sequence). V gave up 6 bases and J gave up 6 bases; unmatched junction bases: 13. DNA of the CDR3: TGCGCCAGCAGCGCGACTAGCGGCCTACTCTCGGATACGCAGTATTTT. The encoded protein is CASSATSGLLSDTQYF.

This clonotype appeared many times. The chain couples TRBV27 to TRBJ1-6; the D is unclear. The germline gives CDR1 MNHEY, CDR2 SMNVEV (reference sequence). This CDR3 has 14 amino acids. The V and J ends lost 2 bases and 9 bases respectively, with 11 bases between them. Written as DNA, the CDR3 is TGTGCCAGCAGTTTAGCGGGCAGTGGTTCACCCCTCCACTTT. This codes for CASSLAGSGSPLHF.

This clonotype was seen more than once but under ten times. The V gene is TRBV30, the J gene TRBJ1-1, with D unresolved. CDR1 and CDR2 (germline): GTSNPN, SVGIG (reference sequence). This CDR3 is 16 amino acids long. The V and J ends lost 5 bases and 1 base respectively, with 20 bases between them. The CDR3 reads CAWRHDEWGENTEAFF. CDR3 in DNA: TGTGCCTGGCGCCATGACGAATGGGGAGAGAACACTGAAGCTTTCTTT. The variable domain in full, with the rest retrieved from reference TRBV30 and TRBJ1-1, is SQTIHQWPATLVQPVGSPLSLECTVEGTSNPNLYWYRQAAGRGLQLLFYSVGIGQISSEVPQNLSASRPQDRQFILSSKKLLLSDSGFYLCAWRHDEWGENTEAFFGQGTRLTVV.

Of note for this clonotype: A much larger clone differs from this one at a single base, so this may be a read error. The rearrangement links TRBV5-1 to TRBJ2-1; TRBD1 aligns across 12 bases. Per the germline V gene, CDR1 is SGHRS and CDR2 is YFSETQ. This CDR3 is 17 amino acids long. J lost 15 bases, V lost 4 bases, and 20 bases had no gene match. The CDR3 region has the DNA TGCGCCAGCAGCCCATTCCCGGGACAGGGGGCACCTTATCCGATGTTCTTC. It translates to CASSPFPGQGAPYPMFF.

This clonotype was picked up many times. This chain links TRBV12-3 or TRBV12-4 with TRBJ2-2; D tentatively reads TRBD1 or TRBD2 (5 bases each). The CDR3 runs 15 residues. Trimming removed 5 bases from V and 6 bases from J, with 16 bases in between. The CDR3 reads CASSIHRDGAGELFF. In nucleotides, the CDR3 is TGTGCCAGCAGTATACACCGGGACGGAGCCGGGGAGCTGTTTTTT.

The sample holds many counts of this clonotype. The chain recombines TRBV29-1 with TRBJ2-7, with unresolved D. The ends were cut back, 4 bases at V and 2 bases at J, with 15 bases in the middle. Germline V CDR1 and CDR2: SQVTM, ANQGSEA. This CDR3 spans 14 amino acids. CDR3: CSVVEALYPYEQYV. DNA for the CDR3: TGCAGCGTTGTCGAAGCCCTCTACCCCTACGAGCAGTACGTC.

This clonotype was observed many times. The chain links TRBV12-3 or TRBV12-4 to TRBJ1-1; D perhaps matches TRBD1 (5 bases). This CDR3 contains 13 residues. The V gene lost 3 bases and the J gene lost 6 bases, with 11 bases spanning the gap. The CDR3 bases are TGTGCCAGCAGTTTGAGGGGTGGGGCTGAAGCTTTCTTT. This encodes CASSLRGGAEAFF.

This clonotype was recorded at least ten times. For the CDR3, the DNA is TGTGCCAGCACCGCTCGGTGGCAGTCCAATCAGCCCCAGCATTTT. It is translated as CASTARWQSNQPQHF. This chain connects TRBV6-1 to TRBJ1-5; D gene ambiguous. Germline V CDR1 and CDR2: MNHNS, SASEGT. This CDR3 is built from 15 residues. The V and J ends lost 7 bases and 3 bases respectively, with 16 bases between them.

This clonotype showed up many times. The chain links TRBV5-6 to TRBJ2-2, with D perhaps matching TRBD2 (5 bases). Germline V CDR1 and CDR2: SGHDT, YYEEEE. The CDR3 covers 15 residues. V was shortened by 4 bases and J by 2 bases, with 12 bases between the two germline ends. CDR3 in DNA: TGTGCCAGCAGCCGCGGGCTGGTTAACACCGGGGAGCTGTTTTTT. Translated: CASSRGLVNTGELFF.

Ten or more counts support this clonotype. The chain employs TRBV18 and TRBJ1-2; D is unclear. The CDR3 covers 12 residues. Germline CDR1 reads KGHSH; CDR2 reads LQKENI. V shed 8 bases and J shed 3 bases, with 10 bases lying between them. CDR3 protein: CASSPLDYGYTF. The DNA of the CDR3 is TGTGCCAGCAGCCCACTTGACTATGGCTACACCTTC. Full variable domain (remainder filled in from reference TRBV18 and TRBJ1-2): NAGVMQNPRHLVRRRGQEARLRCSPMKGHSHVYWYRQLPEEGLKFMVYLQKENIIDESGMPKERFSAEFPKEGPSILRIQQVVRGDSAAYFCASSPLDYGYTFGSGTRLTVV.

Only a few counts were recorded for this clonotype. V and J are TRBV29-1 and TRBJ2-2, with D hard to call. V lost 3 bases and J lost 2, with 7 bases in between. The V gene's germline CDR1 is SQVTM and CDR2 ANQGSEA. This CDR3 has 13 amino acids. CDR3 in amino acids: CSVEAPNTGELFF. The CDR3 coding sequence is TGCAGCGTTGAGGCCCCCAACACCGGGGAGCTGTTTTTT.

This clonotype has ten or more counts. A read error may account for a junction end that differs from germline. The chain is built from TRBV4-3 and TRBJ2-1; D is unresolved. Looked up from germline, CDR1 is LGHNA and CDR2 is YSLEER. The CDR3 is 13 residues long. In nucleotides, the CDR3 is TGCGCCAGCAGTCAAGGTCCAACCCGAGAGCAGTTCTTC. As protein: CASSQGPTREQFF.

This clonotype was recorded many times. This chain joins TRBV12-3 or TRBV12-4 and TRBJ1-4; a possible D gene is TRBD1 (6 bases). The CDR3 totals 13 residues. V lost 6 bases and J 5 bases, leaving 10 bases between the germline ends. The chain's CDR3 is CASRVTGNEKLFF. The CDR3 coding sequence is TGTGCCAGCAGGGTTACAGGGAATGAAAAACTGTTTTTT.

The chain is built from TRBV6-5 and TRBJ2-7; TRBD2 matches 9 bases. Looked up from germline, CDR1 is MNHEY and CDR2 is SVGAGI. Trimming at V came to 6 bases and at J to 8 bases, leaving 14 bases not matched to a gene. CDR3 length: 15 amino acids. The CDR3 sequence: CASRDSRTSVSKQYV. In DNA, the CDR3 is TGTGCCAGCAGGGACTCCAGGACTAGCGTCTCCAAGCAGTACGTC.